The present T cell receptor beta chain was sequenced within a study of cytomegalovirus exposure and HLA in healthy donors. General study results and limits: Within an earlier analysis, most TCR beta V segments proved productive either about 87% or about 30% of the time. Sequencing probably produced one cluster of sequence variants that were highly shared. Indistinguishable V segments, including TRBV6-2 and TRBV6-3, were excluded.

This CDR3 region has 16 residues. The germline CDR1 and CDR2 sequences are SNHLY and FYNNEI. V lost 5 bases to trimming and J lost 3 bases; unmatched junction nucleotides: 9. The PCR had 60 Vbeta and 13 Jbeta primers. Measured with immunoSEQ multiplex PCR; TCRdb has only the in-frame clones, and not every one. The sample spans around 110,000 clones; the ten largest clones claim 6.8%. For this clone: Its target is unknown.

The chain is built from TRBV2 and TRBJ2-3; 9 positions agree with TRBD1. This TCR derives from a man in his forties in good health and CMV-seropositive. Sequenced material: PBMCs. The CDR3 DNA reads TGTGCCAGCAGTACCCGGGACAGGGTTCTGACAGATACGCAGTATTTT. It yields the protein CASSTRDRVLTDTQYF.